This T cell receptor beta chain was retrieved from a study of T-cell memory formation after mild COVID-19. From the 5' RACE reads, TCRdb called clonotypes with MiXCR, one entry per CDR3 protein. The sample includes 390,000 or so distinct CDR3 sequences, 15% to 20% of them seen just once. This CDR3 is built from 12 residues. Looked up from germline, CDR1 is LNHDA and CDR2 is SQIVND (reference sequence). V dropped 7 bases and J dropped 10; count of bases not matched to a gene: 4. Details on this clonotype: Its antigen is not identified.

Study-wide results and limits: Clones contracting day 15 to 85 were balanced CD4/CD8; later expanders leaned CD4+. The appearance of some responding clones in pre-infection memory suggested that cross-reactive memory joined.

The clonotype was recovered from a man aged 18-30 years who had mild COVID-19 (a few samples of this study predate the infection). Cell type and time point are not known. Sequences were obtained from PBMCs or a T cell subset sorted from them (not recorded which). The gene calls are TRBV19 and TRBJ1-4, with TRBD1 matching over 9 bases. This CDR3 reads CASTRDRVKLFF. CDR3 in DNA: TGTGCCAGTACCCGGGACAGGGTAAAACTGTTTTTT. Based on the CDR3 plus reference TRBV19 and TRBJ1-4, the full variable domain is DGGITQSPKYLFRKEGQNVTLSCEQNLNHDAMYWYRQDPGQGLRLIYYSQIVNDFQKGDIAEGYSVSREKKESFPLTVTSAQKNPTAFYLCASTRDRVKLFFGSGTQLSVL.